What follows describes a single TCR beta chain. Its cognate antigen is unknown. This CDR3 region has 15 residues. PCR was performed using 60 Vbeta and 13 Jbeta primers. Only in-frame clones appear in the TCRdb table, and some are missing; sequencing was by immunoSEQ multiplex PCR. In the table there are more than 95,000 clones, about 80% of which are singletons. These data originate in a study of cytomegalovirus exposure and HLA in healthy donors. The overall study: Samples from HLA-typed donors yielded about 85 million unique TCRs in an early data release. Study-level results: TCR sequences were mostly rare, though some public TCRs occurred in many donors. HLA-A and HLA-B allele assignments for most subjects were reportedly predicted accurately using TCR beta sequences.

The J gene is TRBJ2-1, the V gene TRBV21-1; the D segment call TRBD2 is taken from the table without a DNA check. TRBV21-1 is assigned pseudogene status. Sequenced sample: PBMCs. The receptor was isolated from a man aged 45-65 years in good health and CMV-seropositive. For the CDR3, the DNA is TGTGCCGAGATTCAAGGGACTAGTCCTACAAATGAGCAGTTCTTC. It codes for CAEIQGTSPTNEQFF.